A single T cell receptor (beta chain) is shown here with its context. As yet, its antigen is unknown. Assay used: immunoSEQ multiplex PCR; TCRdb lists only in-frame clones, some missing. The repertoire has some 78,000 clones, roughly 84% of them found once; the top ten carry roughly a fifth. The CDR3 sequence is 15 residues long. Germline V gene data show CDR1 as SGHRS and CDR2 as YFSETQ. The ends lost 2 bases at V and 1 base at J; junction bases unmatched: 5. These data are taken from a study of identifying expanded T cells in peripheral blood. Whole-study results and caveats: Clone count variance between roughly 2-week samples rose with total template count.

The gene calls are TRBV5-1 and TRBJ1-1, with 7 bases aligning to TRBD1. Material: blood. The origin of this receptor is a person aged 18 to 75 in good health. CDR3 DNA: TGCGCCAGCAGCTTACAGGGGTTGGAGAACACTGAAGCTTTCTTT. It specifies CASSLQGLENTEAFF.